The 7 T cell receptor beta chains listed next were all sequenced from one sample in a study of tumor and adjacent non-tumor tissue in lung cancer. A modified ARM-PCR protocol with three rounds of nested PCR amplified TCRbeta. TCRdb re-derived calls from the multiplex PCR reads in MiXCR, one entry per CDR3 protein. Counted here are under 250,000 distinct CDR3 sequences, 71% occurring once; the ten biggest clones make up 20% to 25%. This sample's RNA came from whole unsorted tissue. The sample consisted of lung tumor tissue. Receptors originate from a man aged 60 to 69 with non-small cell lung cancer.

As for this clonotype: A read error may explain this, as a much larger clone is one base away. V and J are TRBV20-1 and TRBJ2-7; 9 bases agree with TRBD1. Germline CDR1 and CDR2: DFQATT and SNEGSKA (reference sequence). The CDR3 consists of 15 residues. The CDR3 reads CRARGTGKGTYEQYF. CDR3 in DNA: TGCAGAGCTAGAGGGACAGGGAAGGGGACCTACGAGCAGTACTTC.

This clonotype came up many times. The chain couples TRBV20-1 to TRBJ2-1; maybe TRBD2 (5 bases). The V gene's germline CDR1 is DFQATT and CDR2 SNEGSKA (reference sequence). Trimming pared 6 bases from V and 7 bases from J, leaving 16 bases between. CDR3 length: 13 amino acids. Here the CDR3 reads CSAGIPGKNEQFF. CDR3 DNA sequence: TGCAGTGCAGGGATACCCGGGAAAAATGAGCAGTTCTTC.

The rearrangement uses TRBV5-4 and TRBJ2-5; TRBD2 might be the D (6 bases). V was pared by 9 bases and J by 5 bases, with 26 bases between. The CDR3 spans 16 residues. The V gene's germline CDR1 is SGHNT and CDR2 YYREEE (reference sequence). The CDR3 loop reads CANSSQLGGSEETQYF. CDR3 nucleotide sequence: TGTGCCAACAGTTCACAACTCGGGGGAAGTGAGGAGACCCAGTACTTC.

A note on this clonotype: Sequence at one end of the junction differs from germline and may be a read error. The rearrangement joins TRBV6-1 to TRBJ1-1, with 7 bases identical to TRBD1. The CDR3 runs 14 residues. Germline V CDR1 and CDR2: MNHNS, SASEGT. The CDR3 DNA is TGTGCCAGCAGTGGGGAGACAGGGAACACTGAATCTTTCTTC. This codes for CASSGETGNTESFF.

With respect to this clonotype: Germline and junction disagree at one end, which may indicate a read error. V usage is TRBV11-3 and J usage is TRBJ2-2, with D tentatively TRBD2 (5 bases). Germline V CDR1 and CDR2: SGHNT, YENEEA. The CDR3 is 14 residues long. The CDR3 is CASSLLTGTGELFF. The CDR3 nucleotides are TGTGCCAGCAGCTTACTGACCGGTACCGGGGAGCTGTTCTTT.

A note on this clonotype: The conserved closing phenylalanine or tryptophan is absent in this CDR3, likely reflecting a read error. DNA of the CDR3: TGCAGTGTTCCACGGGACAGATCCACCGATACGCAGTATTCT. It translates to CSVPRDRSTDTQYS. The V and J genes are TRBV20-1 and TRBJ2-3; 7 nucleotides agree with TRBD1. Germline CDR1 reads DFQATT; CDR2 reads SNEGSKA (reference sequence). J lost 6 bases, V lost 7 bases, and 13 bases had no gene match. The CDR3 is 14 residues long.

In the case of this clonotype: An end of the junction differs from the germline gene, which may be a read error. This chain links TRBV4-3 with TRBJ2-3; weak D call: TRBD2 (6 bases). The CDR3 extends over 16 amino acids. CDR1 is LGHNA and CDR2 is YSLEER in the germline V gene. As DNA, the CDR3 is TGCGCCAGCAGCCAATATAGAGCGGGCTCCACAGATACGCAGTATTTC. It is translated as CASSQYRAGSTDTQYF.